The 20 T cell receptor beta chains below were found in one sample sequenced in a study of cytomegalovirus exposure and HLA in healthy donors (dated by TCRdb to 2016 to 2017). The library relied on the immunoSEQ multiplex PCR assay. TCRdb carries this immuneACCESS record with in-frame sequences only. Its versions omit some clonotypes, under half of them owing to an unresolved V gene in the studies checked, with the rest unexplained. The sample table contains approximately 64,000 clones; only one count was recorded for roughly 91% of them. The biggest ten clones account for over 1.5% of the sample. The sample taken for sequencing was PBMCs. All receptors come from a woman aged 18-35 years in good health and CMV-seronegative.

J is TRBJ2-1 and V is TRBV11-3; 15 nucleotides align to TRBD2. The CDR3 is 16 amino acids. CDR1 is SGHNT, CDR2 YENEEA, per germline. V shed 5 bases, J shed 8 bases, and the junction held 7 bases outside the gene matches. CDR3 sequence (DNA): TGTGCCAGCAGCCTCGGACTAGCGGGAGGGCAGCATGAGCAGTTCTTC. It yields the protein CASSLGLAGGQHEQFF. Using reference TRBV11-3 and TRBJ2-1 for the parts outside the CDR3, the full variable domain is EAGVVQSPRYKIIEKKQPVAFWCNPISGHNTLYWYLQNLGQGPELLIRYENEEAVDDSQLPKDRFSAERLKGVDSTLKIQPAELGDSAVYLCASSLGLAGGQHEQFFGPGTRLTVL.

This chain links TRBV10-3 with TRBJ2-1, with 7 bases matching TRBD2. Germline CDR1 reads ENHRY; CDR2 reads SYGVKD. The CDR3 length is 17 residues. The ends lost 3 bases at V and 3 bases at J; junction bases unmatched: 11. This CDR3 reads CAISESQASGDYNEQFF. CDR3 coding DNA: TGTGCCATCAGTGAATCCCAGGCTAGCGGAGACTACAATGAGCAGTTCTTC.

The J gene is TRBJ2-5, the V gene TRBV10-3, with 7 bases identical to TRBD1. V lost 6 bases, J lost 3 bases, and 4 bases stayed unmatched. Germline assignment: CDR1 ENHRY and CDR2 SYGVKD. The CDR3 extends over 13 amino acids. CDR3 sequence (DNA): TGTGCCATCAGCGACAGGGTTGAAGAGACCCAGTACTTC. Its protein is CAISDRVEETQYF.

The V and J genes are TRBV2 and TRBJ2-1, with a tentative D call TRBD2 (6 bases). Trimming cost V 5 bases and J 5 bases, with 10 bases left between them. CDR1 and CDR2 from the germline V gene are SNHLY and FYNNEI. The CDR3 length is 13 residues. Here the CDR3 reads CASSRDLNNEQFF. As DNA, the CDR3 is TGTGCCAGCAGTAGGGACTTGAACAATGAGCAGTTCTTC.

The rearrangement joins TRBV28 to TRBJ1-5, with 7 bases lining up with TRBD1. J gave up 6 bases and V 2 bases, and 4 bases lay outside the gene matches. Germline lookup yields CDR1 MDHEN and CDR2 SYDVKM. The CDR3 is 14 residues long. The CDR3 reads CASSLMGQFQPQHF. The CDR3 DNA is TGTGCCAGCAGTTTAATGGGACAGTTTCAGCCCCAGCATTTT.

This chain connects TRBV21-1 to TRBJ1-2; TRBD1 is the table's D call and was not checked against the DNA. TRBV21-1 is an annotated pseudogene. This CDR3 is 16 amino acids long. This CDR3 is CASSKARQGANYGYTF. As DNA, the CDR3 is TGTGCCAGCAGCAAAGCGCGACAGGGAGCTAACTATGGCTACACCTTC.

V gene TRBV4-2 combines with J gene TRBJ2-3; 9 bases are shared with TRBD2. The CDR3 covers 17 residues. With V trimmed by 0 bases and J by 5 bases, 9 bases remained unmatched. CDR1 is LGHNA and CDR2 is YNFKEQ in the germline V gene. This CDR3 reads CASSQDRGGGARDTQYF. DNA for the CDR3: TGTGCCAGCAGCCAAGATCGGGGCGGGGGGGCCAGAGATACGCAGTATTTT.

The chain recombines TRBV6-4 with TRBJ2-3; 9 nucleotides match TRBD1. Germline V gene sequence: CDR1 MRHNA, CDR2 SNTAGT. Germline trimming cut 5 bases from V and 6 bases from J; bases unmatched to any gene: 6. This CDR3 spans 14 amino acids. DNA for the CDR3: TGTGCCAGCAGTCAGGACAGGGGATCGGATACGCAGTATTTT. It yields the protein CASSQDRGSDTQYF.

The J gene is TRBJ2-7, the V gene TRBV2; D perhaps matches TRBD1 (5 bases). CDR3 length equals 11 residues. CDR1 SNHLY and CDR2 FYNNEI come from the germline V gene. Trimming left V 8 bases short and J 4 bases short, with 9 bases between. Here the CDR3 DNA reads TGTGCCAGCGTTCAGGGTTACGAGCAGTACTTC. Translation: CASVQGYEQYF.

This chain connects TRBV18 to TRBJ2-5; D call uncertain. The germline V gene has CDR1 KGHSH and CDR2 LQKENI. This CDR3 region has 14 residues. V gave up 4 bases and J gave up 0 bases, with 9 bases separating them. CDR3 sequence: CASSLTSDQETQYF. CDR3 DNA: TGTGCCAGCTCACTTACGTCGGACCAAGAGACCCAGTACTTC.

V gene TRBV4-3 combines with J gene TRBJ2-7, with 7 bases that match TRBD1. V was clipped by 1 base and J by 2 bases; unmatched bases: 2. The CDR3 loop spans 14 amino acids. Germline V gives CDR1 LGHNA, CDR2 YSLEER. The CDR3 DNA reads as TGCGCCAGCAGCCAAGTACAGGGGACCTACGAGCAGTACTTC. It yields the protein CASSQVQGTYEQYF.

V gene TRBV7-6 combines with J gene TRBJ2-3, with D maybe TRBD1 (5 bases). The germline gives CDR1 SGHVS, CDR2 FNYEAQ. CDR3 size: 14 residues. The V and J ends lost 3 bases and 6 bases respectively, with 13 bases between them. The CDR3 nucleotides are TGTGCCAGCAGCTTGGGTGGGAACAGGGATACGCAGTATTTT. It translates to CASSLGGNRDTQYF.

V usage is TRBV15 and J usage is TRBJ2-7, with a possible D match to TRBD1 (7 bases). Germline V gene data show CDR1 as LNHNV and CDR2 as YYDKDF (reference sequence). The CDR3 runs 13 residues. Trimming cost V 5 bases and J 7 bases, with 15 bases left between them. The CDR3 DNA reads TGTGCCACCAGCCCCGGAGGGGGCGGGGAGCAGTACTTC. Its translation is CATSPGGGGEQYF.

The CDR3 region is CASTGQGARGQPQHF. For the CDR3, the DNA is TGTGCCAGCACCGGACAGGGGGCGCGTGGGCAGCCCCAGCATTTT. The chain recombines TRBV6-1 with TRBJ1-5; 11 nucleotides agree with TRBD1. The CDR3 is 15 residues long. V shed 7 bases and J 7 bases; nucleotides not matched to a gene: 9. CDR1 MNHNS and CDR2 SASEGT come from the germline V gene.

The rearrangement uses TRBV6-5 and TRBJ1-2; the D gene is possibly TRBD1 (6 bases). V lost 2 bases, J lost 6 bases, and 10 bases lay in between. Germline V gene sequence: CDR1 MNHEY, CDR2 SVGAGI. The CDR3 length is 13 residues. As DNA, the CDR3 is TGTGCCAGCAGTTACGAGGGGGTTGATGGCTACACCTTC. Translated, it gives CASSYEGVDGYTF.

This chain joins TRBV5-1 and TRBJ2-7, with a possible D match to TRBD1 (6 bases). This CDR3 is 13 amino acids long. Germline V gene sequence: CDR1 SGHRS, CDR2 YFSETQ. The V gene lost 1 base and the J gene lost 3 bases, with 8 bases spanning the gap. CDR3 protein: CASSLKGDYEQYF. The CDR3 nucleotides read TGCGCCAGCAGCTTGAAGGGGGACTACGAGCAGTACTTC.

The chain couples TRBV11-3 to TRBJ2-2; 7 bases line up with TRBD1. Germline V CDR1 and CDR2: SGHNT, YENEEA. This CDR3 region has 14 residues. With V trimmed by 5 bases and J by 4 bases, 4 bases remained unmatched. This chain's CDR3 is CASSMTGTTGELFF. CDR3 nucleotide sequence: TGTGCCAGCAGCATGACAGGGACCACCGGGGAGCTGTTTTTT.

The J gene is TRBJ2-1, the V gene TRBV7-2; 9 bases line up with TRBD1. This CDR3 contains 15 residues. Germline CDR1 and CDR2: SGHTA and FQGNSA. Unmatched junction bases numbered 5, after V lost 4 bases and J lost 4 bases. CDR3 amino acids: CASSSRQGDYNEQFF. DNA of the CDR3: TGTGCCAGCAGCTCAAGACAGGGGGATTACAATGAGCAGTTCTTC.

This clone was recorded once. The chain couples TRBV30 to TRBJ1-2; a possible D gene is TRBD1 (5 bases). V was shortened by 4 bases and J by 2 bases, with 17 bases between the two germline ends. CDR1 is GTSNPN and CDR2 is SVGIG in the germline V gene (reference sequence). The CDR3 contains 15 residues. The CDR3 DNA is TGTGCCTGGACAATGTTTGGGGCCACCAACTATGGCTACACCTTC. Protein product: CAWTMFGATNYGYTF.

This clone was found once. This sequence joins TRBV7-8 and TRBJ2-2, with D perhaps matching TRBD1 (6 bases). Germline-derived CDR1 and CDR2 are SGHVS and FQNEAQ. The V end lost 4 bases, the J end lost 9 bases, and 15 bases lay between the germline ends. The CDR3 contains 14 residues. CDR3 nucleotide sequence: TGTGCCAGCAGCTCCCGGGACACCATCCGGGAGCTGTTTTTT. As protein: CASSSRDTIRELFF.